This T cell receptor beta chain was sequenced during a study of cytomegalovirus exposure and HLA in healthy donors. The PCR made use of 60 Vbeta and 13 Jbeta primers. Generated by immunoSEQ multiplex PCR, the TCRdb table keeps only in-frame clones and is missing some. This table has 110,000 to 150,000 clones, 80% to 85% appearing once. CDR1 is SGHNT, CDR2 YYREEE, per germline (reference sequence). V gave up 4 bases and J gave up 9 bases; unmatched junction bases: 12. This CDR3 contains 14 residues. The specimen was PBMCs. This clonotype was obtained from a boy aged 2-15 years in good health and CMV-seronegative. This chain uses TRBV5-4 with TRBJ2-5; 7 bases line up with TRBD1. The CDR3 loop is CASSDRTGARAQYF. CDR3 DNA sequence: TGTGCCAGCAGCGATCGGACAGGTGCCCGGGCCCAGTACTTC.